Listed below are T cell receptor beta chains from one sample, sequenced in a study of blood T cell repertoires in COVID-19. TCRdb's copy holds only in-frame clones and misses some; the assay was immunoSEQ multiplex PCR. The table includes approximately 92,000 clones, around four fifths detected once. Sequencing used peripheral blood. These TCRs come from a man in his fifties with acute or convalescent COVID-19. The CDR3 runs from the conserved cysteine through the conserved F or W. Fields, in order: D gene, clone size, CDR3 length, J gene, V gene, CDR3 protein, CDR3 DNA. D genes are given only for firm matches. Clone size, where shown, is once, few, many, or a class for clones that have expanded.

NA NA 15 TRBJ1-5 TRBV6-4 CASMGGSGRNQPQHF TGTGCCAGCATGGGGGGGTCGGGGAGGAATCAGCCCCAGCATTTT
NA NA 15 TRBJ1-1 TRBV7-2 CASSLEAGTNTEAFF TGTGCCAGCAGCTTAGAGGCAGGGACTAACACTGAAGCTTTCTTT
NA NA 12 TRBJ2-7 TRBV7-2 CASSLQTYEQYF TGTGCCAGCAGCTTGCAGACCTACGAGCAGTACTTC
TRBD2 NA 16 TRBJ2-7 TRBV4-2 CASSPSTSGSSYEQYF TGTGCCAGCAGCCCATCGACTAGCGGGAGTTCCTACGAGCAGTACTTC
TRBD1 NA 13 TRBJ2-1 TRBV7-3 CASSRTGGYEQFF TGTGCCAGCAGCCGGACAGGGGGGTATGAGCAGTTCTTC
NA NA 18 TRBJ2-3 TRBV7-6 CASSLGRGLQKNEDTQYF TGTGCCAGCAGCTTAGGCAGGGGCCTACAAAAGAATGAGGATACGCAGTATTTT
TRBD1 NA 17 TRBJ1-5 TRBV6-1 CASSARQGENSNQPQHF TGTGCCAGCAGTGCCCGACAGGGTGAAAATAGCAATCAGCCCCAGCATTTT
NA NA 15 TRBJ2-1 TRBV18 CASSPIRGGNNEQFF TGTGCCAGCTCACCGATTAGGGGCGGAAACAATGAGCAGTTCTTC
TRBD2 NA 15 TRBJ2-3 TRBV5-4 CASSSGLAKTDTQYF TGTGCCAGCAGCTCGGGACTAGCGAAAACAGATACGCAGTATTTT
NA NA 18 TRBJ2-7 TRBV4-1 CASSQFGPEGKASYEQYF TGCGCCAGCAGCCAATTCGGACCCGAGGGCAAGGCCTCGTACGAGCAGTACTTC
TRBD2 NA 16 TRBJ2-7 TRBV10-3 CAISASTSGSTYEQYF TGTGCCATCAGTGCGTCGACTAGCGGGAGTACCTACGAGCAGTACTTC
TRBD1 NA 15 TRBJ2-2 TRBV18 CASSPRTGYTGELFF TGTGCCAGCTCACCTCGGACAGGGTACACCGGGGAGCTGTTTTTT
NA NA 14 TRBJ1-4 TRBV6-5 CASRPGSTNEKLFF TGTGCCAGCAGGCCAGGGTCAACTAATGAAAAACTGTTTTTT
TRBD1 NA 17 TRBJ2-1 TRBV2 CASSEAGGTGTSDEQFF TGTGCCAGCAGTGAAGCAGGGGGGACAGGGACCTCGGATGAGCAGTTCTTC
TRBD2 NA 15 TRBJ2-1 TRBV7-2 CASSQGLAGNNEQFF TGTGCCAGCAGCCAGGGACTAGCGGGTAACAATGAGCAGTTCTTC
NA NA 14 TRBJ2-7 TRBV9 CASSVDRSSYEQYF TGTGCCAGCAGCGTAGACAGGTCCTCCTACGAGCAGTACTTC
TRBD2 NA 15 TRBJ2-2 TRBV11-3 CASSLGLAGTGELFF TGTGCCAGCAGCTTAGGTCTAGCGGGGACCGGGGAGCTGTTTTTT
TRBD2 NA 17 TRBJ2-4 TRBV5-4 CASSRRSAGGAKNIQYF TGTGCCAGCAGCCGACGGTCGGCGGGAGGGGCCAAAAACATTCAGTACTTC
NA NA 15 TRBJ1-6 TRBV30 CAWRARPGREAPLHF TGTGCCTGGAGAGCCCGGCCGGGGCGGGAGGCACCCCTCCACTTT
TRBD2 once 14 TRBJ2-7 TRBV19 CASRMSGGSYEQYF TGTGCCAGTAGAATGAGCGGGGGGTCTTACGAGCAGTACTTC
NA many 16 TRBJ2-7 TRBV11-3 CASSLEKGGGNYEQYF TGTGCCAGCAGCTTAGAGAAAGGTGGAGGGAACTACGAGCAGTACTTC
TRBD1 NA 16 TRBJ2-2 TRBV10-2 CASSEVGQPNTGELFF TGCGCCAGCAGTGAGGTGGGACAGCCGAACACCGGGGAGCTGTTTTTT
TRBD1 NA 14 TRBJ2-7 TRBV5-1 CASSLGTGAYEQYF TGCGCCAGCAGCTTGGGGACAGGCGCGTACGAGCAGTACTTC
TRBD2 NA 15 TRBJ2-7 TRBV3-1/TRBV3-2 CASSHLTSGFYEQYF TGTGCCAGCAGCCATTTGACTAGCGGGTTCTACGAGCAGTACTTC
NA NA 12 TRBJ2-1 TRBV6-5 CASSYPAGRQFF TGTGCCAGCAGTTACCCGGCGGGGCGTCAGTTCTTC
NA NA 14 TRBJ2-2 TRBV25-1 CASSEWAGNEELFF TGTGCCAGCAGTGAGTGGGCAGGGAATGAAGAGCTGTTTTTT
TRBD1 NA 13 TRBJ1-1 TRBV30 CAWSVTGGTEAFF TGTGCCTGGAGTGTAACAGGGGGAACTGAAGCTTTCTTT
TRBD2 NA 13 TRBJ2-1 TRBV2 CASSERGGSEQFF TGTGCCAGCAGTGAACGCGGGGGGAGCGAGCAGTTCTTC
NA NA 15 TRBJ2-4 TRBV14 CASSQDLDSPNIQYF TGTGCCAGCAGCCAAGATTTGGACAGCCCAAACATTCAGTACTTC
TRBD1 NA 14 TRBJ1-3 TRBV28 CASSLDRAGNTIYF TGTGCCAGCAGTTTAGACAGGGCTGGAAACACCATATATTTT
NA NA 14 TRBJ1-4 TRBV7-8 CASSSRGGDEKLFF TGTGCCAGCAGCTCCAGGGGTGGTGATGAAAAACTGTTTTTT
NA NA 14 TRBJ2-2 TRBV7-8 CASSSIANTGELFF TGTGCCAGCAGCTCTATAGCGAACACCGGGGAGCTGTTTTTT
NA NA 17 TRBJ1-3 TRBV7-8 CASSPQATGVSGNTIYF TGTGCCAGCAGCCCACAGGCCACAGGAGTCTCTGGAAACACCATATATTTT
TRBD1 NA 12 TRBJ2-7 TRBV28 CASSRQGNEQYF TGTGCCAGCAGTCGACAGGGAAACGAGCAGTACTTC
NA NA 15 TRBJ1-5 TRBV10-3 CAISEEQGQGQPQHF TGTGCCATCAGTGAAGAGCAGGGGCAAGGTCAGCCCCAGCATTTT
NA once 14 TRBJ2-5 TRBV3-1/TRBV3-2 CASSQTDFQETQYF TGTGCCAGCAGCCAAACGGACTTCCAAGAGACCCAGTACTTC
NA NA 13 TRBJ2-2 TRBV7-8 CASSFSQAGELFF TGTGCCAGCAGTTTTTCGCAGGCCGGGGAGCTGTTTTTT
TRBD2 NA 16 TRBJ2-2 TRBV18 CASSRGLAGETGELFF TGTGCCAGCTCCCGAGGACTAGCGGGAGAGACCGGGGAGCTGTTTTTT
TRBD1 NA 17 TRBJ1-4 TRBV10-3 CAISESSLGTGAEKLFF TGTGCCATCAGTGAGTCTAGTTTGGGGACAGGGGCCGAAAAACTGTTTTTT
TRBD2 NA 16 TRBJ2-5 TRBV7-2 CASSSQAGVTQETQYF TGTGCCAGCAGTTCACAAGCGGGAGTTACCCAAGAGACCCAGTACTTC
TRBD1 NA 15 TRBJ2-5 TRBV12-5 CASGEGQGYQETQYF TGTGCTAGTGGCGAAGGACAGGGGTACCAAGAGACCCAGTACTTC
TRBD2 NA 14 TRBJ2-7 TRBV4-3 CASSQESLAGEQYF TGCGCCAGCAGCCAAGAAAGCCTAGCGGGGGAGCAGTACTTC
TRBD2 few 14 TRBJ2-5 TRBV5-6 CASVTSGSLETQYF TGTGCCAGCGTCACTAGCGGGAGTTTAGAGACCCAGTACTTC
NA NA 13 TRBJ2-5 TRBV5-5 CASTRLGGETKYF TGTGCCAGCACCCGCCTCGGCGGGGAGACCAAGTACTTC
NA NA 14 TRBJ1-2 TRBV4-3 CASSQGGGLSGYTF TGCGCCAGCAGCCAAGGCGGGGGGCTAAGCGGCTACACCTTC
TRBD2 NA 15 TRBJ2-2 TRBV7-2 CASSLTSGYTGELFF TGTGCCAGCAGCCTAACTAGCGGTTACACCGGGGAGCTGTTTTTT
NA NA 14 TRBJ2-1 TRBV2 CASGLVLNVNEQFF TGTGCCAGCGGCCTAGTCTTGAATGTGAATGAGCAGTTCTTC
TRBD2 NA 14 TRBJ2-2 TRBV30 CAWRTSGISGELFF TGTGCCTGGAGAACTAGCGGGATATCCGGGGAGCTGTTTTTT
TRBD2 NA 14 TRBJ2-5 TRBV20-1 CSAGGGGHQETQYF TGCAGTGCTGGTGGCGGGGGGCACCAAGAGACCCAGTACTTC